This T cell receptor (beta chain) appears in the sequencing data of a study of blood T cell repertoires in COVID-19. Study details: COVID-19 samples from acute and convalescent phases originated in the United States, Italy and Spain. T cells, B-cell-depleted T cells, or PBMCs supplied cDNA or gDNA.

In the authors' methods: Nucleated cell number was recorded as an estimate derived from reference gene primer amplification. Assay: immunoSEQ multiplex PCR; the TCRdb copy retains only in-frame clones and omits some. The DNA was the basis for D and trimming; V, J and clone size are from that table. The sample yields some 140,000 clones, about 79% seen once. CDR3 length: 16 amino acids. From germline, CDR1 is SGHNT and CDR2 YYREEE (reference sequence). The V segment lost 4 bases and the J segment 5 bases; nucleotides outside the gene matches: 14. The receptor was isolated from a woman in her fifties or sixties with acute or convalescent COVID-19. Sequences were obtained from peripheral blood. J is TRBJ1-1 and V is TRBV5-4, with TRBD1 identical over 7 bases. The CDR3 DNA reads TGTGCCAGCAGCGCAGACATCGACAGGGTGACAACTGAAGCTTTCTTT. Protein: CASSADIDRVTTEAFF. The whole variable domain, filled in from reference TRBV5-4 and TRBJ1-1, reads ETGVTQSPTHLIKTRGQQVTLRCSSQSGHNTVSWYQQALGQGPQFIFQYYREEENGRGNFPPRFSGLQFPNYSSELNVNALELDDSALYLCASSADIDRVTTEAFFGQGTRLTVV.